This TCR beta chain is from a study of patients and donors after allogeneic stem cell transplantation (dated by TCRdb to 2019 to 2021). Points on this clonotype: Its cognate antigen has yet to be identified. No base quality information exists; no much larger clone differs at one position.

Library preparation used RT-PCR. The reads were generated on a NextSeq 550. TCRdb redid the processing of the public reads, applying fastp at Q25 and MiXCR, and retained in-frame beta chains. Each CDR3 protein appears once, grouped with its most common genes and DNA. The sample table lists some 150,000 distinct CDR3 sequences, 30% to 45% of them with a count of one. Clones ranked in the top ten supply less than 60% of the sample. Reading the germline V gene (reference sequence) gives CDR1 LGHDT and CDR2 YNNKEL. Unmatched junction bases come to 11, with V trimmed by 4 bases and J by 0 bases. The cysteine opens and the phenylalanine closes a CDR3 of 17 amino acids. Just CDR3 DNA is preserved here, 51 bases in frame from base 1.

The chain uses TRBV3-1 and TRBJ1-2, with 7 junctional bases fitting TRBD1. The sequencing sample was made of blood, either unsorted or a sorted T cell fraction (not recorded which). The TCR was taken from a human donor who was either an allogeneic HSCT recipient or a stem cell or donor lymphocyte infusion donor (not recorded which). It is not recorded whose cells these are; they may come from a transplant donor. This receptor has the CDR3 CASSPRDSHFPNYGYTF. In nucleotide form, the sequence is TGTGCCAGCAGCCCCCGGGACAGCCACTTCCCTAACTATGGCTACACCTTC.